Following are 26 T cell receptor beta chains from one sample sequenced in a study of cytomegalovirus exposure and HLA in healthy donors. This PCR relied on a set of 60 Vbeta primers and 13 Jbeta primers. TCRdb's table, derived via immunoSEQ multiplex PCR, lists solely in-frame clones and lacks some. The repertoire table contains 55,000 to 85,000 clones. The sample taken for sequencing was PBMCs. The source of these receptors is a female donor in good health and CMV-seropositive.

The gene calls are TRBV5-1 and TRBJ2-7, with 10 bases aligning to TRBD1. Germline V gene data show CDR1 as SGHRS and CDR2 as YFSETQ. After removal of 0 bases from V and 3 bases from J, the junction contained 0 bases not matched to a gene. This CDR3 is built from 14 residues. The CDR3 DNA is TGCGCCAGCAGCTTGGGGGACAGGGGCTACGAGCAGTACTTC. Amino acids: CASSLGDRGYEQYF.

The genes are TRBV6-4 and TRBJ2-3, with TRBD2 matching 8 bases. CDR1 and CDR2 from the germline V gene are MRHNA and SNTAGT. The CDR3 loop spans 13 amino acids. V shed 6 bases, J shed 5 bases, and the junction held 4 bases outside the gene matches. The CDR3 loop is CASSGGAEDTQYF. The CDR3 DNA reads as TGTGCCAGCAGCGGGGGGGCCGAAGATACGCAGTATTTT.

This chain connects TRBV7-9 to TRBJ1-2; the match to TRBD1 covers 7 bases. CDR3 length: 15 amino acids. Germline V gives CDR1 SEHNR, CDR2 FQNEAQ (reference sequence). V gave up 1 base and J gave up 2 bases; unmatched junction bases: 4. The CDR3 protein is CASSLVMGQNYGYTF. Written as DNA, the CDR3 is TGTGCCAGCAGCTTAGTTATGGGACAGAACTATGGCTACACCTTC.

The chain joins TRBV7-2 to TRBJ1-1; D is ambiguous. V lost 3 bases and J lost 5, with 10 bases in between. Germline loops: CDR1 SGHTA, CDR2 FQGNSA. The length of the CDR3 is 13 residues. This chain's CDR3 is CASSFNGDTEAFF. DNA of the CDR3: TGTGCCAGCAGCTTCAACGGGGATACTGAAGCTTTCTTT. The entire variable domain, with the rest obtained from reference TRBV7-2 and TRBJ1-1, is as follows: GAGVSQSPSNKVTEKGKDVELRCDPISGHTALYWYRQSLGQGLEFLIYFQGNSAPDKSGLPSDRFSAERTGGSVSTLTIQRTQQEDSAVYLCASSFNGDTEAFFGQGTRLTVV.

J is TRBJ1-6 and V is TRBV25-1; TRBD1 matches at 10 bases. CDR1 MGHDK and CDR2 SYGVNS come from the germline V gene. CDR3 length equals 15 residues. With 4 bases clipped from V and 11 bases from J, the junction kept 8 bases outside the gene matches. CDR3 in amino acids: CASSASGTGEPPLHF. The CDR3 DNA follows: TGTGCCAGCAGTGCTTCTGGGACAGGGGAGCCACCCCTCCACTTT.

The rearrangement links TRBV4-3 to TRBJ2-7, with 13 bases that match TRBD2. Germline CDR1 is LGHNA and CDR2 is YSLEER. After removal of 0 bases from V and 2 bases from J, the junction contained 1 base not matched to a gene. The length of the CDR3 is 16 residues. The CDR3 loop reads CASSQDTSGRAYEQYF. As DNA, the CDR3 is TGCGCCAGCAGCCAAGATACTAGCGGGAGGGCCTACGAGCAGTACTTC.

This sequence joins TRBV4-3 and TRBJ1-2; TRBD1 might be the D (6 bases). The CDR3 has 16 residues. CDR1 and CDR2 from the germline V gene are LGHNA and YSLEER. Trimming pared 4 bases from V and 8 bases from J, leaving 23 bases between. The CDR3: CASSPETDSYNSGYTF. The CDR3 coding sequence is TGCGCCAGCAGCCCAGAGACGGACAGCTACAATTCGGGCTACACCTTC.

The chain carries TRBV7-3 and TRBJ2-5; D is undetermined. The V and J ends lost 0 bases and 0 bases respectively, with 5 bases between them. Germline lookup yields CDR1 SGHTA and CDR2 FQGTGA. The CDR3 is 14 amino acids. This CDR3 reads CASSLTLDQETQYF. CDR3 bases: TGTGCCAGCAGCTTAACCCTCGACCAAGAGACCCAGTACTTC.

The V and J genes are TRBV29-1 and TRBJ2-7; TRBD2 matches at 7 bases. J was trimmed by 6 bases and V by 3 bases; bases with no gene match: 2. This CDR3 is built from 11 residues. Germline values: CDR1 SQVTM, CDR2 ANQGSEA. The DNA of the CDR3 is TGCAGCGTTGACCGCGGGGGCGAGCAGTACTTC. This encodes CSVDRGGEQYF.

The V and J genes are TRBV7-2 and TRBJ1-2; D is possibly TRBD1 (5 bases). The CDR3 consists of 14 residues. V was trimmed by 5 bases and J by 6 bases, leaving 16 bases between them. Germline V gene sequence: CDR1 SGHTA, CDR2 FQGNSA. This chain's CDR3 is CASSLDSRFDGYTF. For the CDR3, the DNA is TGTGCCAGCAGCCTAGACAGTAGATTTGATGGCTACACCTTC.

J is TRBJ1-6 and V is TRBV9; D remains ambiguous. The V gene lost 6 bases and the J gene lost 5 bases, with 12 bases spanning the gap. The germline V gene encodes CDR1 SGDLS and CDR2 YYNGEE. This CDR3 is 14 amino acids long. CDR3 loop: CASTPTSDNSPLHF. In DNA, the CDR3 is TGTGCCAGCACGCCGACATCCGATAATTCACCCCTCCACTTT.

The V gene is TRBV9, the J gene TRBJ2-1; 11 nucleotides match TRBD1. Looked up from germline, CDR1 is SGDLS and CDR2 is YYNGEE. V lost 4 bases and J lost 0; bases outside the gene matches: 12. CDR3 length: 19 residues. CDR3 nucleotides: TGTGCCAGCAGCTCGAGTTCCGGGACAGGGGGAGGCTCCTACAATGAGCAGTTCTTC. Its protein is CASSSSSGTGGGSYNEQFF.

V gene TRBV7-9 combines with J gene TRBJ2-7; 7 nucleotides match TRBD2. CDR3 length equals 16 residues. Looked up from germline, CDR1 is SEHNR and CDR2 is FQNEAQ (reference sequence). Trimming at V came to 1 base and at J to 2 bases, leaving 8 bases not matched to a gene. The CDR3 DNA reads TGTGCCAGCAGCTTAGTGGGGGGGGGATTCACCTACGAGCAGTACTTC. Translation gives CASSLVGGGFTYEQYF.

The chain couples TRBV14 to TRBJ1-1; 7 bases align to TRBD1. This CDR3 spans 16 amino acids. Trimming took 0 bases from V and 4 from J; bases not matched to a gene: 8. Per germline, CDR1 SGHDN and CDR2 FVKESK. In DNA, the CDR3 is TGTGCCAGCAGCCAAGAAGAGGGGGCACTTGTCACTGAAGCTTTCTTT. It is translated as CASSQEEGALVTEAFF.

This sequence joins TRBV7-2 and TRBJ1-1; D possibly corresponds to TRBD1 (6 bases). From germline, CDR1 is SGHTA and CDR2 FQGNSA. V shed 1 base and J shed 5 bases, with 20 bases lying between them. The CDR3 runs to 17 residues. The CDR3: CASSLEGVGLRGTEAFF. In nucleotides, the CDR3 is TGTGCCAGCAGCTTAGAGGGGGTCGGGTTACGAGGTACTGAAGCTTTCTTT.

The chain couples TRBV30 to TRBJ2-7, with 8 positions matching TRBD1. Per the germline V gene, CDR1 is GTSNPN and CDR2 is SVGIG (reference sequence). The length of the CDR3 is 11 residues. J lost 4 bases, V lost 8 bases, and 4 bases had no gene match. The CDR3 DNA reads as TGTGCCGGGACAGGAAGATACGAGCAGTACTTC. Translation: CAGTGRYEQYF. Full variable domain (remainder filled in from reference TRBV30 and TRBJ2-7): SQTIHQWPATLVQPVGSPLSLECTVEGTSNPNLYWYRQAAGRGLQLLFYSVGIGQISSEVPQNLSASRPQDRQFILSSKKLLLSDSGFYLCAGTGRYEQYFGPGTRLTVT.

The V call is TRBV12-2, the J call TRBJ1-2. TRBV12-2 is a documented pseudogene. The CDR3 consists of 16 residues. The CDR3 DNA sequence: TGTGCAAGTCGCTTAGTCAATCAGAGACTGAACTATGGCTACACCTTC. This codes for CASRLVNQRLNYGYTF.

V is TRBV4-3 and J is TRBJ2-1; TRBD2 agrees at 10 bases. The V gene's germline CDR1 is LGHNA and CDR2 YSLEER. This CDR3 has 16 amino acids. After removal of 1 base from V and 7 bases from J, the junction contained 7 bases not matched to a gene. The CDR3 loop reads CASSQAPASGSNEQFF. The DNA for the CDR3 is TGCGCCAGCAGCCAAGCTCCGGCTAGCGGGAGTAATGAGCAGTTCTTC.

The chain links TRBV28 to TRBJ1-5; 9 positions match TRBD1. With V trimmed by 6 bases and J by 6 bases, 3 bases remained unmatched. The CDR3 has 13 amino acids. Germline values: CDR1 MDHEN, CDR2 SYDVKM. The CDR3 spells CASSNRGPQPQHF. CDR3 nucleotides: TGTGCCAGCAGCAACAGGGGGCCTCAGCCCCAGCATTTT.

The V call is TRBV4-3, the J call TRBJ1-1; a possible D gene is TRBD1 (6 bases). The CDR3 covers 14 residues. Trimming removed 3 bases at V and 5 bases at J, with 13 bases between. Looked up from germline, CDR1 is LGHNA and CDR2 is YSLEER. The CDR3 reads CASSHKQGQTEAFF. DNA of the CDR3: TGCGCCAGCAGCCATAAACAGGGTCAGACTGAAGCTTTCTTT.

The chain employs TRBV15 and TRBJ1-2, with D hard to call. Trimming pared 0 bases from V and 8 bases from J, leaving 13 bases between. Germline assignment: CDR1 LNHNV and CDR2 YYDKDF (reference sequence). The CDR3 is 14 residues long. The CDR3 region has the DNA TGTGCCACCAGCAGAGATCCCCCCCCGAGGGGCTACACCTTC. Its protein is CATSRDPPPRGYTF.

The rearrangement uses TRBV5-4 and TRBJ1-1, with a possible D match to TRBD1 (6 bases). CDR1 SGHNT and CDR2 YYREEE come from the germline V gene (reference sequence). Deletions cut 1 base from V and 11 bases from J, with 27 bases between. The CDR3 loop spans 17 amino acids. CDR3 in DNA: TGTGCCAGCAGCTTGTTGGGGCGGGGGGCCGGGTTGGAGACGGCTTTCTTT. Protein: CASSLLGRGAGLETAFF. The full variable domain, rest sourced from reference TRBV5-4 and TRBJ1-1, is ETGVTQSPTHLIKTRGQQVTLRCSSQSGHNTVSWYQQALGQGPQFIFQYYREEENGRGNFPPRFSGLQFPNYSSELNVNALELDDSALYLCASSLLGRGAGLETAFFGQGTRLTVV.

The chain couples TRBV10-3 to TRBJ1-2; 9 bases align to TRBD1. The CDR3 runs 18 residues. J was trimmed by 1 base and V by 0 bases; bases with no gene match: 9. CDR1 ENHRY and CDR2 SYGVKD come from the germline V gene. CDR3 DNA sequence: TGTGCCATCAGTGAGTCTACAGGGGGCTCTGGTAGTAACTATGGCTACACCTTC. Encoded protein: CAISESTGGSGSNYGYTF.

DNA of the CDR3: TGTGCCAGCAGTTTTCTGGCGGGGAGCTCCTACGAGCAGTACTTC. This translates into CASSFLAGSSYEQYF. The rearrangement links TRBV27 to TRBJ2-7; D might be TRBD2 (6 bases). Trimming removed 3 bases at V and 0 bases at J, with 12 bases between. CDR3 length: 15 residues. Germline CDR1 MNHEY, CDR2 SMNVEV (reference sequence).

Written as DNA, the CDR3 is TGTGCCAGCAGGGCCGGACAGACCAGCACAGATACGCAGTATTTT. Translation gives CASRAGQTSTDTQYF. The rearrangement uses TRBV6-1 and TRBJ2-3; a possible D gene is TRBD1 (6 bases). Germline V CDR1 and CDR2: MNHNS, SASEGT. The V and J ends lost 6 bases and 0 bases respectively, with 13 bases between them. The CDR3 consists of 15 residues.

The chain joins TRBV4-1 to TRBJ2-1; 11 nucleotides agree with TRBD2. V shed 3 bases, J shed 3 bases, and the junction held 10 bases outside the gene matches. This CDR3 is 18 amino acids long. Germline-derived CDR1 and CDR2 are MGHRA and YSYEKL. The CDR3 protein is CASSQPSALAGGYNEQFF. CDR3 bases: TGCGCCAGCAGCCAGCCCAGCGCCCTAGCGGGGGGCTACAATGAGCAGTTCTTC.